This T cell receptor (beta chain) was captured in a study of T cells in Graves' hyperthyroidism and ophthalmopathy. Study-wide results and caveats: Blood also held most thyroid clonotypes expanded beyond 0.001. Progression to ophthalmopathy was predicted a median of approximately seven months early.

There are many counts of this clonotype. Its cognate antigen is unknown. Germline V lookup: CDR1 MDHEN, CDR2 SYDVKM. The CDR3 is 13 residues long. With 8 bases removed from V and 2 bases from J, the gap between germline ends came to 13 bases. The investigators amplified TCR beta CDR3 regions from RNA transcripts. First-round RT-PCR targeting the TCR CDR3 was performed with the HTBI primer set. Using its own MiXCR run on the multiplex PCR reads, TCRdb lists one record per CDR3 protein. The table records nearly 600,000 distinct CDR3 sequences, around 14% of them present only once. Ophthalmopathy cases scored 3 or more on the Clinical Activity Score and 4 or more on NOSPECS grade, with duration below 3 months. PBMCs came from 9 to 10 ml fresh peripheral blood.

V is TRBV28 and J is TRBJ2-7; the D gene could be TRBD1 or TRBD2 (5 bases each). Input material: blood. The TCR was taken from a woman younger than 35 with Graves' ophthalmopathy. CDR3 nucleotide sequence: TGTGCCAGCGCTAGAAGGGGACCCTACGAGCAGTACTTC. Residues: CASARRGPYEQYF. The full variable domain, completed using reference TRBV28 and TRBJ2-7, is DVKVTQSSRYLVKRTGEKVFLECVQDMDHENMFWYRQDPGLGLRLIYFSYDVKMKEKGDIPEGYSVSREKKERFSLILESASTNQTSMYLCASARRGPYEQYFGPGTRLTVT.